The 18 T cell receptor beta chains reported below all come from one sample, sequenced in a study of cytomegalovirus exposure and HLA in healthy donors. The PCR employed 60 Vbeta primers together with 13 Jbeta primers. This table comes from immunoSEQ multiplex PCR, and its TCRdb copy is limited to in-frame clones, with some not included. Its table records about 150,000 clones. The sample taken for sequencing was PBMCs. All receptors come from a young man in good health and CMV-seronegative.

In DNA form, the CDR3 reads TGTGCCAGCAGGATCCCCGGGGGAGCTCAAGAGACCCAGTACTTC. It specifies CASRIPGGAQETQYF. This rearrangement joins TRBV7-9 to TRBJ2-5; tentatively, D is TRBD2 (6 bases). Germline V gene lookup returns CDR1 SEHNR and CDR2 FQNEAQ (reference sequence). Trimming stripped 6 bases from V and 2 bases from J, with 16 bases between. The CDR3 totals 15 residues.

The chain employs TRBV5-8 and TRBJ2-2, with TRBD1 matching 8 bases. J gave up 2 bases and V 4 bases, and 7 bases lay outside the gene matches. The CDR3 has 16 amino acids. CDR1 is SGHTS, CDR2 YDEGEE, per germline. The CDR3 spells CASSRGTGANTGELFF. Here the CDR3 DNA reads TGTGCCAGCAGCAGGGGGACAGGCGCCAACACCGGGGAGCTGTTTTTT.

J is TRBJ1-2 and V is TRBV6-5, with D perhaps matching TRBD1 (5 bases). CDR1 is MNHEY, CDR2 SVGAGI, per germline. CDR3 length: 15 residues. Trimming removed 0 bases at V and 4 bases at J, with 12 bases between. The CDR3 nucleotides read TGTGCCAGCAGTTACTCAGGGGAAAGAGGCTATGGCTACACCTTC. It yields the protein CASSYSGERGYGYTF.

This chain connects TRBV27 to TRBJ2-3; TRBD2 agrees at 10 bases. Per germline, CDR1 MNHEY and CDR2 SMNVEV (reference sequence). J gave up 5 bases and V 0 bases, and 5 bases lay outside the gene matches. There are 16 residues in the CDR3. The CDR3 spells CASSLSLAGEGDTQYF. The CDR3 DNA sequence: TGTGCCAGCAGTTTATCCCTAGCGGGAGAAGGAGATACGCAGTATTTT.

In the case of this clone: Other DNA sequences in the same sample also yield this CDR3. The gene calls are TRBV7-3 and TRBJ2-1; 8 bases agree with TRBD2. Germline CDR1 reads SGHTA; CDR2 reads FQGTGA. This CDR3 spans 13 amino acids. The trim removed 9 bases at V and 5 bases at J, leaving 6 bases unmatched. CDR3 in amino acids: CASSLSGNNEQFF. CDR3 DNA: TGTGCCAGTAGCCTTAGCGGGAACAATGAGCAGTTCTTC.

The chain has TRBV27 and TRBJ1-1; TRBD1 is a possible D gene (5 bases). Looked up from germline, CDR1 is MNHEY and CDR2 is SMNVEV (reference sequence). CDR3 length: 15 amino acids. Trimming took 4 bases from V and 5 from J, leaving 17 bases between them. CDR3 sequence: CASSSVGGKRTEAFF. In DNA, the CDR3 is TGTGCCAGCAGTTCGGTCGGGGGGAAAAGGACTGAAGCTTTCTTT.

This sequence joins TRBV30 and TRBJ1-2; 9 nucleotides agree with TRBD1. CDR3 length: 12 amino acids. Germline lookup yields CDR1 GTSNPN and CDR2 SVGIG (reference sequence). V dropped 7 bases and J dropped 5; count of bases not matched to a gene: 5. In nucleotides, the CDR3 is TGTGCCTTTTCCGGGACAGGGTATGGCTACACCTTC. This gives the protein CAFSGTGYGYTF.

The chain couples TRBV4-2 to TRBJ2-3, with 7 bases identical to TRBD2. The CDR3 extends over 15 amino acids. From germline, CDR1 is LGHNA and CDR2 YNFKEQ. J was trimmed by 0 bases and V by 1 base; bases with no gene match: 1. CDR3 loop: CASSQGRGSTDTQYF. DNA of the CDR3: TGTGCCAGCAGCCAAGGGCGGGGGAGCACAGATACGCAGTATTTT.

This chain links TRBV10-3 with TRBJ2-1; 14 positions agree with TRBD2. The ends lost 0 bases at V and 8 bases at J; junction bases unmatched: 3. The CDR3 loop spans 16 amino acids. Per the germline V gene, CDR1 is ENHRY and CDR2 is SYGVKD. The DNA of the CDR3 is TGTGCCATCAGTGAGTCGACTAGCGGGAGGGCCCATGAGCAGTTCTTC. Amino acid sequence: CAISESTSGRAHEQFF.

The chain combines TRBV30 with TRBJ2-7, with D unresolved. The CDR3 length is 13 residues. V was clipped by 0 bases and J by 0 bases, with 6 bases between them. CDR1 GTSNPN and CDR2 SVGIG come from the germline V gene (reference sequence). This CDR3 reads CAWSVIVSYEQYF. In nucleotides, the CDR3 is TGTGCCTGGAGTGTAATAGTCTCCTACGAGCAGTACTTC.

The CDR3 DNA reads TGTGCCAGCAGCCCTGCCGGGGACATGAGGGGAAACACCATATATTTT. It specifies CASSPAGDMRGNTIYF. This chain uses TRBV5-4 with TRBJ1-3; the D gene is possibly TRBD1 (6 bases). The CDR3 is 16 amino acids. V was trimmed by 4 bases and J by 4 bases, leaving 18 bases between them. Per the germline V gene, CDR1 is SGHNT and CDR2 is YYREEE (reference sequence).

CDR3 in DNA: TGTGCCAGCAGCGGGGTAGCGGGAGACAATGAGCAGTTCTTC. Residues: CASSGVAGDNEQFF. The genes are TRBV5-5 and TRBJ2-1; 9 bases align to TRBD2. The V gene's germline CDR1 is SGHKS and CDR2 YYEKEE (reference sequence). V lost 4 bases and J lost 5; bases outside the gene matches: 4. The CDR3 totals 14 residues.

The chain carries TRBV10-3 and TRBJ2-2; the match to TRBD2 covers 7 bases. Per the germline V gene, CDR1 is ENHRY and CDR2 is SYGVKD. The CDR3 is 19 amino acids. V lost 5 bases to trimming and J lost 3 bases; unmatched junction nucleotides: 18. CDR3 region: CAISTGGDNTRGDTGELFF. For the CDR3, the DNA is TGTGCCATCAGTACCGGAGGGGATAATACACGGGGGGACACCGGGGAGCTGTTTTTT.

V is TRBV5-8 and J is TRBJ1-2; D call uncertain. Trimming stripped 6 bases from V and 2 bases from J, with 14 bases between. CDR1 and CDR2 (germline): SGHTS, YDEGEE. The CDR3 extends over 14 amino acids. The CDR3 spells CASIPDGLNYGYTF. DNA for the CDR3: TGTGCCAGCATCCCCGACGGACTCAACTATGGCTACACCTTC.

This chain joins TRBV9 and TRBJ2-3; 7 bases are shared with TRBD2. V dropped 0 bases and J dropped 4; count of bases not matched to a gene: 8. The CDR3 totals 16 residues. Germline values: CDR1 SGDLS, CDR2 YYNGEE. CDR3 in amino acids: CASSVAGGGDADTQYF. The CDR3 nucleotides are TGTGCCAGCAGCGTAGCGGGGGGAGGTGATGCAGATACGCAGTATTTT.

The chain is built from TRBV11-1 and TRBJ1-1; no firm D call. Looked up from germline, CDR1 is SGHAT and CDR2 is FQDESV (reference sequence). This CDR3 is built from 12 residues. The V and J ends lost 3 bases and 11 bases respectively, with 13 bases between them. The DNA of the CDR3 is TGTGCCAGCAGCTTCGAGGGCGAGTTGGCTTTCTTT. As protein: CASSFEGELAFF.

The chain is built from TRBV11-2 and TRBJ1-2; the D gene is possibly TRBD1 (6 bases). The CDR3 sequence is 14 residues long. The germline gives CDR1 SGHAT, CDR2 FQNNGV. Trimming took 3 bases from V and 5 from J, leaving 13 bases between them. The CDR3 protein is CASSLQRTEYGYTF. DNA of the CDR3: TGTGCCAGCAGCTTGCAGCGGACAGAATATGGCTACACCTTC.

The chain employs TRBV9 and TRBJ1-3; D is undetermined. This CDR3 spans 16 amino acids. Looked up from germline, CDR1 is SGDLS and CDR2 is YYNGEE. The germline V and J ends were trimmed by 0 bases and 4 bases, with 14 bases remaining between them. CDR3 loop: CASSVENLGAGNTIYF. In DNA, the CDR3 is TGTGCCAGCAGCGTAGAGAATCTGGGCGCCGGAAACACCATATATTTT.